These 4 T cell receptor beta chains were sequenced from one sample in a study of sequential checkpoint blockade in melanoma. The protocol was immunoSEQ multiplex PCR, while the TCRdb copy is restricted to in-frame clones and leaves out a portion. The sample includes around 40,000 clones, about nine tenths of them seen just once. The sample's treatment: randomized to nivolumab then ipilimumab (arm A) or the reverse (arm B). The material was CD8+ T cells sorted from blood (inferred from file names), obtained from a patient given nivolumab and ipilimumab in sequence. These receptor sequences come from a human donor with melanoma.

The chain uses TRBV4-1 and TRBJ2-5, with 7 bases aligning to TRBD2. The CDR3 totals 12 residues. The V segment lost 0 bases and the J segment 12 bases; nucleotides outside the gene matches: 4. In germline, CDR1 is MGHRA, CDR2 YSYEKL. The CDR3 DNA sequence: TGCGCCAGCAGCCAAGACGGACTAGTCGAGTACTTC. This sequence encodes CASSQDGLVEYF.

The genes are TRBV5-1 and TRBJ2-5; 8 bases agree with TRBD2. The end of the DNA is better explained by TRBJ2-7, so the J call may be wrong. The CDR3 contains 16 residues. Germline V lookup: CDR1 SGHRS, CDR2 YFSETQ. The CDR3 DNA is TGCGCCAGCAGAAGTTCAAAGGGACTAGGGGGTCTCGAGCAGTACTTC. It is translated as CASRSSKGLGGLEQYF.

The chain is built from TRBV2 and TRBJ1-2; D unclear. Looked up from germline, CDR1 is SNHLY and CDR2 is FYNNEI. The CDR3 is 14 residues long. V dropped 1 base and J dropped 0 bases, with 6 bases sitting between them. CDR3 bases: TGTGCCAGCAGTGAAGAGAGCGCTAACTATGGCTACACCTTC. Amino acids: CASSEESANYGYTF.

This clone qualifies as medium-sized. DNA of the CDR3: TGTGCCAGCAGCCATAGCGGGAGGGCTGACAATGAGCAGTTCTTC. Encoded protein: CASSHSGRADNEQFF. The rearrangement uses TRBV7-9 and TRBJ2-1, with TRBD2 identical over 11 bases. The V and J ends lost 5 bases and 5 bases, in that order; junction bases with no gene match: 5. The germline gives CDR1 SEHNR, CDR2 FQNEAQ (reference sequence). This CDR3 spans 15 amino acids.